The 10 T cell receptor beta chains reported below all come from one sample, sequenced in a study of CDR3 diversity in severe acne. TCRdb re-analysed the PCR reads in MiXCR, keeping a single row per CDR3 protein. The profile shows roughly 100,000 distinct CDR3 sequences, around 53% of them singletons. Material for sequencing was blood. The origin of the receptors is a male donor with acne.

As concerns this clonotype: Since no conserved phenylalanine or tryptophan closes the CDR3, a read error is the likely cause. No DNA is shown, since the ends of the CDR3 on it are uncertain; the CDR3 is the one TCRdb lists. The V and J genes are TRBV7-9 and TRBJ1-1; the tabulated D call, TRBD1, remains unverified against the DNA. The CDR3 has 19 residues if both end residues are counted. Germline V CDR1 and CDR2: SEHNR, FQNEAQ (reference sequence). The CDR3 protein is CASSSLEAFFGQGTGHCQS.

This chain links TRBV20-1 with TRBJ2-7, with a weak D call TRBD2 (5 bases). Trimming removed 3 bases from V and 2 bases from J, with 11 bases in between. The CDR3 has 13 residues. The germline V gene has CDR1 DFQATT and CDR2 SNEGSKA (reference sequence). The CDR3 region is CSARTAGTYEQYF. The CDR3 nucleotides are TGCAGTGCTAGGACCGCCGGGACCTACGAGCAGTACTTC.

In this sample, this clonotype is medium-sized (0.01 to 0.1%). The chain joins TRBV19 to TRBJ1-2; D possibly corresponds to TRBD1 (6 bases). V gave up 9 bases and J gave up 1 base, with 12 bases separating them. The CDR3 covers 13 residues. Germline CDR1 LNHDA, CDR2 SQIVND (reference sequence). In DNA, the CDR3 is TGTGCCAGCAGACAGGATCTTAACTATGGCTACACCTTC. Translating gives CASRQDLNYGYTF.

This clonotype was observed at least ten times. The V and J genes are TRBV6-1 and TRBJ2-7; no firm D call. The germline gives CDR1 MNHNS, CDR2 SASEGT. The CDR3 consists of 12 residues. The germline V and J ends were trimmed by 6 bases and 7 bases, with 13 bases remaining between them. The CDR3 coding sequence is TGTGCCAGCAGCGCTCTGATCCCGGAGCAGTACTTC. Translating it yields CASSALIPEQYF.

The chain is built from TRBV19 and TRBJ1-3; D remains unclear. The CDR3 loop spans 14 amino acids. V was clipped by 5 bases and J by 2 bases, with 10 bases between them. The germline V gene encodes CDR1 LNHDA and CDR2 SQIVND (reference sequence). This chain's CDR3 is CASSAATAGNTIYF. As DNA, the CDR3 is TGTGCCAGTAGTGCAGCCACTGCTGGAAACACCATATATTTT.

This clonotype has a count of ten or more. The rearrangement uses TRBV6-1 and TRBJ1-4, with 8 bases fitting TRBD1. The CDR3 spans 14 residues. J was trimmed by 2 bases and V by 7 bases; bases with no gene match: 3. Germline V gene data show CDR1 as MNHNS and CDR2 as SASEGT. CDR3 bases: TGTGCCAGCACCAGGACAGGGACTAATGAAAAACTGTTTTTT. Its protein product is CASTRTGTNEKLFF.

This chain uses TRBV14 with TRBJ2-7; D is ambiguous. There are 13 residues in the CDR3. Deletions cut 1 base from V and 7 bases from J, with 11 bases between. From germline, CDR1 is SGHDN and CDR2 FVKESK. CDR3 nucleotide sequence: TGTGCCAGCAGCCAAGTGAAGAATGGAGAGCAGTACTTC. Protein product: CASSQVKNGEQYF. The whole variable domain, filled in from reference TRBV14 and TRBJ2-7, reads EAGVTQFPSHSVIEKGQTVTLRCDPISGHDNLYWYRRVMGKEIKFLLHFVKESKQDESGMPNNRFLAERTGGTYSTLKVQPAELEDSGVYFCASSQVKNGEQYFGPGTRLTVT.

In its sample, this clonotype was seen a few times. The genes are TRBV7-8 and TRBJ2-5, with 7 nucleotides matching TRBD1. This CDR3 has 15 amino acids. The germline gives CDR1 SGHVS, CDR2 FQNEAQ. The V gene end was trimmed by 5 bases and the J gene end by 0 bases; junction bases not matched to a gene: 6. The CDR3 nucleotides are TGTGCCAGCAGCAGAGCCGACAGGGACCAAGAGACCCAGTACTTC. This sequence encodes CASSRADRDQETQYF.

The chain employs TRBV5-5 and TRBJ2-7; TRBD2 matches at 8 bases. CDR3 length equals 16 residues. The V gene's germline CDR1 is SGHKS and CDR2 YYEKEE (reference sequence). J was trimmed by 4 bases and V by 4 bases; bases with no gene match: 13. CDR3 loop: CASSPGAGGVAYEQYF. DNA for the CDR3: TGTGCCAGCAGCCCGGGGGCGGGAGGTGTCGCGTACGAGCAGTACTTC.

This clonotype was found many times. The chain employs TRBV6-5 and TRBJ1-2, with D uncertain. Germline values: CDR1 MNHEY, CDR2 SVGAGI. The ends were cut back, 0 bases at V and 7 bases at J, with 12 bases in the middle. This CDR3 has 14 amino acids. The CDR3 spells CASSYSVHLGGYTF. CDR3 nucleotides: TGTGCCAGCAGTTACTCTGTCCACCTGGGTGGCTACACCTTC.